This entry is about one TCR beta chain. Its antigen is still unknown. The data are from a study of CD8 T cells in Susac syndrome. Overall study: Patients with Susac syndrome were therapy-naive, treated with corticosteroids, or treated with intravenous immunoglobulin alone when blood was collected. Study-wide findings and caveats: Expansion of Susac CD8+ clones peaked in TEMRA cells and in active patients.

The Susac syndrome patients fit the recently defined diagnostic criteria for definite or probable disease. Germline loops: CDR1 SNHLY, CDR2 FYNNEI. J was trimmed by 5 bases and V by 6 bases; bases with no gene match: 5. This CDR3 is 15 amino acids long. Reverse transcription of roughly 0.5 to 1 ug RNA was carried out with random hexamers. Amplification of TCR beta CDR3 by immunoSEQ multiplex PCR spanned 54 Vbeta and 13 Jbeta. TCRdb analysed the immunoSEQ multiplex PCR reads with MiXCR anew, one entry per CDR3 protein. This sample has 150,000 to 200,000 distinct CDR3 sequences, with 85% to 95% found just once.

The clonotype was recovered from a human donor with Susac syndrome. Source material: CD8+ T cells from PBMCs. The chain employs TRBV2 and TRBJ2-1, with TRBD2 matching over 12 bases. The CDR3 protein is CASSLAGGSHNEQFF. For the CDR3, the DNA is TGTGCCAGCAGCCTAGCGGGGGGGTCACACAATGAGCAGTTCTTC.